This TCR beta chain emerged from a study of T cell repertoires in MIS-A myocarditis. Only in-frame clones appear in the TCRdb table, and some are missing; sequencing was by immunoSEQ multiplex PCR. The sample lists some 10,000 clones, approximately 90% occurring once. The germline V gene encodes CDR1 MNHEY and CDR2 SVGAGI. V was pared by 5 bases and J by 12 bases, with 11 bases between. The CDR3 runs 11 residues. The clonotype comes from a man aged 18-30 years with fulminant myocarditis from multisystem inflammatory syndrome in adults (MIS-A) after COVID-19. The chain combines TRBV6-5 with TRBJ2-1; tentative D call: TRBD2 (6 bases). The sample taken for sequencing was thoracic lymph node tissue obtained at autopsy. CDR3 sequence reads: CASSTGVRQFF. CDR3 DNA sequence: TGTGCCAGCAGTACGGGGGTAAGGCAGTTCTTC.